The 25 T cell receptor beta chains below all came from one sample that was sequenced in a study of OX40 agonist ivuxolimab in advanced cancers. Profiling relied on immunoSEQ multiplex PCR, and the TCRdb table lists in-frame clones only, not all of them. The table has about 110,000 clones, approximately 89% seen once. The sample consisted of CD4+ or CD8+ T cells sorted from blood, taken in a trial of the OX40 agonist ivuxolimab. The source is an adult with an advanced solid tumor such as melanoma, head and neck, liver or kidney cancer.

The rearrangement links TRBV5-4 to TRBJ2-7; D possibly uses TRBD1 or TRBD2 (5 bases each). Between the trimmed V and J ends, which lost 4 bases and 0 bases, there was a span of 8 bases. The germline gives CDR1 SGHNT, CDR2 YYREEE (reference sequence). This CDR3 has 13 residues. CDR3: CASSGTSSYEQYF. In DNA form, the CDR3 reads TGTGCCAGCAGCGGGACCAGCTCCTACGAGCAGTACTTC.

This clone was seen more than once but under ten times. The chain joins TRBV7-9 to TRBJ1-2; D call uncertain. CDR1 is SEHNR and CDR2 is FQNEAQ in the germline V gene (reference sequence). The CDR3 runs to 12 residues. Deletions cut 6 bases from V and 7 bases from J, with 12 bases between. This chain's CDR3 is CASSDGVGGYTF. The CDR3 DNA sequence: TGTGCCAGCAGTGATGGGGTGGGTGGCTACACCTTC.

J is TRBJ2-1 and V is TRBV4-2, with 10 bases aligning to TRBD2. J gave up 7 bases and V 3 bases, and 15 bases lay outside the gene matches. The CDR3 spans 18 residues. The germline V gene encodes CDR1 LGHNA and CDR2 YNFKEQ. This CDR3 is CASSQELPGLAGDNEQFF. DNA of the CDR3: TGTGCCAGCAGCCAGGAATTACCCGGGCTAGCGGGAGATAATGAGCAGTTCTTC.

This chain connects TRBV5-1 to TRBJ1-2, with TRBD1 as a possible D gene (5 bases). This CDR3 is built from 12 residues. CDR1 and CDR2 (germline): SGHRS, YFSETQ. V was cut by 4 bases and J by 4 bases, with 8 bases left in between. CDR3 nucleotides: TGCGCCAGCAGCCCGGGGGTCTATGGCTACACCTTC. Translated, it gives CASSPGVYGYTF.

The CDR3 region is CASSLLQGLAGSEQYF. CDR3 DNA: TGCGCCAGCAGCTTGCTCCAGGGACTAGCGGGCTCCGAGCAGTACTTC. The chain is built from TRBV5-1 and TRBJ2-7; 12 bases fit TRBD2. The V and J ends lost 1 base and 6 bases, in that order; junction bases with no gene match: 8. CDR3 length: 16 amino acids. Per the germline V gene, CDR1 is SGHRS and CDR2 is YFSETQ.

V is TRBV11-3 and J is TRBJ1-4; possibly TRBD1 for D (5 bases). The germline V and J ends were trimmed by 0 bases and 7 bases, with 18 bases remaining between them. CDR3 length: 17 residues. CDR1 is SGHNT and CDR2 is YENEEA in the germline V gene. The DNA of the CDR3 is TGTGCCAGCAGCTTAGATCCCGCAGTTCCGAGGGGTGAAAAACTGTTTTTT. Protein product: CASSLDPAVPRGEKLFF.

This CDR3 reads CASSQGSYEQYF. CDR3 DNA: TGCGCCAGCAGTCAGGGTTCTTACGAGCAGTACTTC. The rearrangement uses TRBV5-1 and TRBJ2-7, with TRBD1 as a possible D gene (5 bases). The CDR3 consists of 12 residues. V gave up 5 bases and J gave up 4 bases, with 10 bases separating them. Germline assignment: CDR1 SGHRS and CDR2 YFSETQ.

The chain is built from TRBV5-1 and TRBJ2-2, with a possible D match to TRBD1 (5 bases). This CDR3 has 17 amino acids. Germline assignment: CDR1 SGHRS and CDR2 YFSETQ. V lost 4 bases, J lost 0 bases, and 16 bases lay in between. In DNA, the CDR3 is TGCGCCAGCAGCCCTCCCCATCCAGGGACGAACACCGGGGAGCTGTTTTTT. As protein: CASSPPHPGTNTGELFF.

This clone was detected only once. This chain connects TRBV7-9 to TRBJ2-5, with a weak D call TRBD1 (5 bases). Germline values: CDR1 SEHNR, CDR2 FQNEAQ (reference sequence). The CDR3 has 14 residues. Trimming took 5 bases from V and 5 from J, leaving 15 bases between them. CDR3 nucleotide sequence: TGTGCCAGCAGCGACTTCAGGGCTTGGGAGACCCAGTACTTC. Residues: CASSDFRAWETQYF.

The CDR3 here is CAWSLWGGASYEQYF. The CDR3 DNA is TGTGCCTGGAGTTTATGGGGGGGTGCCTCCTACGAGCAGTACTTC. The genes are TRBV30 and TRBJ2-7; the match to TRBD2 covers 7 bases. CDR1 and CDR2 from the germline V gene are GTSNPN and SVGIG (reference sequence). The CDR3 is 15 amino acids. Trimming removed 2 bases from V and 0 bases from J; junction bases left unmatched: 7.

This rearrangement joins TRBV5-1 to TRBJ2-1, with 10 bases fitting TRBD2. From germline, CDR1 is SGHRS and CDR2 YFSETQ. V lost 0 bases and J lost 8; bases outside the gene matches: 11. This CDR3 spans 17 amino acids. The DNA of the CDR3 is TGCGCCAGCAGCTTGGGCCTAGCGGGAGCCCTTGAATATGAGCAGTTCTTC. Protein product: CASSLGLAGALEYEQFF.

The chain uses TRBV5-1 and TRBJ2-3; the D gene is possibly TRBD2 (6 bases). This CDR3 region has 15 residues. V was pared by 4 bases and J by 4 bases, with 16 bases between. Germline lookup yields CDR1 SGHRS and CDR2 YFSETQ. DNA for the CDR3: TGCGCCAGCAGCCAGGCACCGACGGGGGCAGATACGCAGTATTTT. It yields the protein CASSQAPTGADTQYF. The full variable domain, rest sourced from reference TRBV5-1 and TRBJ2-3, is KAGVTQTPRYLIKTRGQQVTLSCSPISGHRSVSWYQQTPGQGLQFLFEYFSETQRNKGNFPGRFSGRQFSNSRSEMNVSTLELGDSALYLCASSQAPTGADTQYFGPGTRLTVL.

V is TRBV5-1 and J is TRBJ2-7; 8 bases line up with TRBD2. The germline CDR1 and CDR2 sequences are SGHRS and YFSETQ. J gave up 5 bases and V 5 bases, and 9 bases lay outside the gene matches. The CDR3 sequence is 14 residues long. The CDR3, as DNA: TGCGCCAGCAGACAAGAGCGGGAGTTCAACGAGCAGTACTTC. Its protein is CASRQEREFNEQYF.

This clone was seen a single time. The chain joins TRBV29-1 to TRBJ1-1, with D unclear. The CDR3 is 14 residues long. Germline lookup yields CDR1 SQVTM and CDR2 ANQGSEA. V lost 0 bases to trimming and J lost 0 bases, with 8 bases between them. The CDR3: CSVEDGILNTEAFF. For the CDR3, the DNA is TGCAGCGTTGAAGATGGGATCTTGAACACTGAAGCTTTCTTT.

The V and J genes are TRBV19 and TRBJ2-1, with TRBD2 matching over 16 bases. CDR1 and CDR2 (germline): LNHDA, SQIVND (reference sequence). V gave up 4 bases and J gave up 9 bases; unmatched junction bases: 9. This CDR3 is 17 amino acids long. This CDR3 reads CASSSGTSGGEGVEQFF. Written as DNA, the CDR3 is TGTGCCAGTAGTAGCGGGACTAGCGGGGGGGAAGGGGTTGAGCAGTTCTTC.

The chain is built from TRBV5-1 and TRBJ2-7, with 8 positions matching TRBD1. Looked up from germline, CDR1 is SGHRS and CDR2 is YFSETQ. The CDR3 is 14 residues long. The ends lost 4 bases at V and 2 bases at J; junction bases unmatched: 5. The CDR3 loop is CASSPPGQAYEQYF. The CDR3, as DNA: TGCGCCAGCAGCCCGCCGGGACAGGCCTACGAGCAGTACTTC.

This clone was observed a single time. The rearrangement joins TRBV5-4 to TRBJ2-7; D remains unclear. This CDR3 region has 15 residues. Trimming took off 0 bases at V and 0 bases at J, with 10 bases between the two ends. Germline lookup yields CDR1 SGHNT and CDR2 YYREEE (reference sequence). Here the CDR3 DNA reads TGTGCCAGCAGCTTGGGAAGGGTTAGCTCCTACGAGCAGTACTTC. Amino acids: CASSLGRVSSYEQYF.

The V and J genes are TRBV11-2 and TRBJ2-4; D gene unclear. Germline loops: CDR1 SGHAT, CDR2 FQNNGV. The V and J ends lost 2 bases and 10 bases respectively, with 15 bases between them. This CDR3 is built from 14 residues. Here the CDR3 reads CASSLSPELLIQYF. Here the CDR3 DNA reads TGTGCCAGCAGCTTAAGTCCCGAACTACTAATTCAGTACTTC.

V usage is TRBV5-1 and J usage is TRBJ1-5; maybe TRBD1 (5 bases). Germline V lookup: CDR1 SGHRS, CDR2 YFSETQ. V was cut by 2 bases and J by 4 bases, with 13 bases left in between. This CDR3 region has 15 residues. The CDR3 loop is CASSFLGGLNQPQHF. The DNA of the CDR3 is TGCGCCAGCAGCTTCCTCGGGGGACTGAATCAGCCCCAGCATTTT.

The rearrangement links TRBV4-2 to TRBJ1-1, with TRBD1 as a possible D gene (5 bases). The V end lost 4 bases, the J end lost 7 bases, and 16 bases lay between the germline ends. The CDR3 spans 14 residues. Germline loops: CDR1 LGHNA, CDR2 YNFKEQ. CDR3 sequence (DNA): TGTGCCAGCAGCCCCTCAGGGAGAGGGGATGAAGCTTTCTTT. Its translation is CASSPSGRGDEAFF.

This chain links TRBV11-1 with TRBJ1-1; maybe TRBD1 (5 bases). Germline V gene sequence: CDR1 SGHAT, CDR2 FQDESV (reference sequence). The CDR3 runs 18 residues. V lost 1 base and J 6 bases, leaving 24 bases between the germline ends. CDR3: CASSLGGRDFTSNAEAFF. The CDR3 region has the DNA TGTGCCAGCAGCTTAGGAGGTAGGGACTTTACCTCTAACGCTGAAGCTTTCTTT.

This chain connects TRBV14 to TRBJ2-3; perhaps TRBD2 as D (6 bases). Germline V CDR1 and CDR2: SGHDN, FVKESK. The CDR3 is 14 amino acids. Trimming pared 4 bases from V and 6 bases from J, leaving 14 bases between. The CDR3 DNA follows: TGTGCCAGCAGCCGATCTCTCGCGGGGGATACGCAGTATTTT. Its translation: CASSRSLAGDTQYF.

The count of this clone is one. This chain uses TRBV5-1 with TRBJ2-4, with 8 bases that match TRBD2. V lost 3 bases to trimming and J lost 0 bases; unmatched junction nucleotides: 17. The CDR3 is made up of 20 amino acids. In germline, CDR1 is SGHRS, CDR2 YFSETQ. This CDR3 is CASSSGLVHVAKVAKNIQYF. The CDR3 DNA follows: TGCGCCAGCAGCTCGGGACTAGTTCATGTCGCCAAGGTAGCCAAAAACATTCAGTACTTC.

This chain links TRBV6-1 with TRBJ2-5; 12 bases align to TRBD2. The CDR3 is made up of 16 amino acids. Germline CDR1 is MNHNS and CDR2 is SASEGT. V lost 4 bases, J lost 2 bases, and 5 bases stayed unmatched. The CDR3 reads CASSGWTSGKQETQYF. In DNA, the CDR3 is TGTGCCAGCAGTGGATGGACTAGCGGGAAACAAGAGACCCAGTACTTC.

The genes are TRBV10-2 and TRBJ2-2; 7 nucleotides align to TRBD1. V lost 6 bases and J lost 6; bases outside the gene matches: 4. Germline CDR1 WSHSY, CDR2 SAAADI. The CDR3 extends over 13 amino acids. In nucleotides, the CDR3 is TGCGCCAGCAGCAATCAGGGGGCCGGGGAGCTGTTTTTT. Its protein is CASSNQGAGELFF.